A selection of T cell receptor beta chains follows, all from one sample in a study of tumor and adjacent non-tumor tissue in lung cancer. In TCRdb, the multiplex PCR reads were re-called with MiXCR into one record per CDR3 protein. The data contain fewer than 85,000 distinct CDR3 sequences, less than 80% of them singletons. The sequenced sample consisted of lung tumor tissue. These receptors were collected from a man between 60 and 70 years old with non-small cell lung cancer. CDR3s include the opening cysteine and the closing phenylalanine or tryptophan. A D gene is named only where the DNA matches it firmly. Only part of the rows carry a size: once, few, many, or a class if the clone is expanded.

CDR3 protein: CASSTREGNSGELFF
CDR3 DNA: TGTGCCAGTAGTACCCGGGAGGGGAACAGCGGGGAGCTGTTTTTT
D gene: TRBD2
V gene: TRBV19
clone size: NA
J gene: TRBJ2-2

CDR3 protein: CASSPKGESYNSPLHF
CDR3 DNA: TGTGCCAGCAGTCCCAAGGGGGAGTCGTATAATTCACCACTCCACTTT
D gene: NA
V gene: TRBV6-5
clone size: once
J gene: TRBJ1-6

CDR3 protein: CASSTYKTGGGRNEQFF
CDR3 DNA: TGTGCCAGCAGCACGTACAAAACAGGGGGTGGTAGGAATGAGCAGTTCTTC
D gene: TRBD1
V gene: TRBV5-4
clone size: NA
J gene: TRBJ2-1

CDR3 protein: CASSLGGRDDTQHF
CDR3 DNA: TGCGCCAGCAGCTTAGGCGGGAGAGACGATACGCAACATTTT
D gene: TRBD2
V gene: TRBV5-1
clone size: NA
J gene: TRBJ2-3

CDR3 protein: CASSLNQLAGSGEQFF
CDR3 DNA: TGTGCCAGCAGCCTCAACCAACTAGCGGGGTCAGGTGAACAGTTCTTC
D gene: TRBD2
V gene: TRBV11-3
clone size: NA
J gene: TRBJ2-1

CDR3 protein: CSARTWTGVFGTQYF
CDR3 DNA: TGCAGTGCTAGGACCTGGACAGGGGTTTTTGGGACCCAATACTTC
D gene: TRBD1
V gene: TRBV20-1
clone size: NA
J gene: TRBJ2-5

CDR3 protein: CSDSKEASGTQYF
CDR3 DNA: TGCAGTGATAGCAAGGAAGCCTCGGGGACACAGTACTTC
D gene: NA
V gene: TRBV20-1
clone size: few
J gene: TRBJ2-5

CDR3 protein: CASSPGTRQFF
CDR3 DNA: TGTGCCAGCAGTCCCGGGACCCGGCAGTTCTTC
D gene: NA
V gene: TRBV25-1
clone size: NA
J gene: TRBJ2-1

CDR3 protein: CASSYWSGSTEAFF
CDR3 DNA: TGTGCCAGCAGTTACTGGTCTGGGAGCACTGAAGCTTTCTTT
D gene: NA
V gene: TRBV6-5
clone size: NA
J gene: TRBJ1-1

CDR3 protein: CAVSDWTSGTDTQYF
CDR3 DNA: TGTGCCGTCAGTGATTGGACTAGCGGCACAGATACGCAGTACTTT
D gene: TRBD2
V gene: TRBV10-3
clone size: NA
J gene: TRBJ2-3

CDR3 protein: CASSLSGSTNTGELFF
CDR3 DNA: TGCGCCAGCAGCTTGAGTGGCAGTACTAACACCGGGGAGCTGTTTTTT
D gene: NA
V gene: TRBV5-1
clone size: few
J gene: TRBJ2-2

CDR3 protein: CSARGFIWKQFF
CDR3 DNA: TGCAGTGCTAGAGGCTTCATATGGAAGCAGTTCTTC
D gene: NA
V gene: TRBV20-1
clone size: NA
J gene: TRBJ2-1

CDR3 protein: CASSLYSGGRTEAFF
CDR3 DNA: TGCGCCAGCAGTTTGTATTCAGGGGGCAGGACTGAAGCTTTCTTT
D gene: TRBD1
V gene: TRBV5-1
clone size: NA
J gene: TRBJ1-1

CDR3 protein: CASSMSFRISGTGETQYF
CDR3 DNA: TGTGCTAGCAGCATGTCCTTCAGGATTAGCGGGACCGGAGAGACCCAGTACTTC
D gene: TRBD2
V gene: TRBV14
clone size: NA
J gene: TRBJ2-5

CDR3 protein: CNVNTYNEHFF
CDR3 DNA: TGCAACGTGAACACTTACAATGAGCACTTCTTC
D gene: NA
V gene: TRBV29-1
clone size: NA
J gene: TRBJ2-1

CDR3 protein: CSAEADTQYF
CDR3 DNA: TGCAGTGCTGAGGCAGATACGCAGTATTTT
D gene: NA
V gene: TRBV20-1
clone size: many
J gene: TRBJ2-3

CDR3 protein: CASGYTNGAGELFF
CDR3 DNA: TGTGCCAGCGGCTATACTAATGGCGCCGGGGAGCTGTTTTTT
D gene: NA
V gene: TRBV11-1
clone size: NA
J gene: TRBJ2-2

CDR3 protein: CTSSLDSHGMAFF
CDR3 DNA: TGTACCAGCAGCTTAGATTCCCACGGGATGGCTTTCTTT
D gene: NA
V gene: TRBV11-2
clone size: NA
J gene: TRBJ1-1

CDR3 protein: CSVEGGFGTSHEQYF
CDR3 DNA: TGCAGCGTTGAAGGGGGTTTTGGGACTAGTCACGAGCAGTACTTC
D gene: TRBD2
V gene: TRBV29-1
clone size: NA
J gene: TRBJ2-7

CDR3 protein: CASTCIGDSYNEQFF
CDR3 DNA: TGTGCCAGCACCTGCATAGGAGACTCCTACAATGAGCAGTTCTTC
D gene: NA
V gene: TRBV6-5
clone size: NA
J gene: TRBJ2-1

CDR3 protein: CASSRDRVTEDEQFF
CDR3 DNA: TGTGCCAGCAGCCGAGACAGGGTTACCGAGGATGAGCAGTTCTTC
D gene: TRBD1
V gene: TRBV12-3/TRBV12-4
clone size: NA
J gene: TRBJ2-1

CDR3 protein: CASTSRGRVEQYF
CDR3 DNA: TGTGCCAGCACCTCACGGGGGCGAGTCGAGCAGTACTTC
D gene: NA
V gene: TRBV5-4
clone size: NA
J gene: TRBJ2-7